The 5 T cell receptor beta chains presented below share a single source sample, sequenced in a study of T cell responses to AZD1222 COVID-19 vaccine. Generated by immunoSEQ multiplex PCR, the TCRdb table keeps only in-frame clones and is missing some. The table records around 110,000 clones, less than 95% of them present only once. This specimen consisted of peripheral blood, obtained 28 days after the second AZD1222 dose. All receptors come from an adult who received the AZD1222 COVID-19 vaccine.

For the CDR3, the DNA is TGTGCCAGCAGCTTGGCGACAGGGGTGGCTCGCGAGCAGTACTTC. It encodes CASSLATGVAREQYF. The chain carries TRBV5-6 and TRBJ2-7; the match to TRBD1 covers 8 bases. CDR3 length: 15 amino acids. V was clipped by 0 bases and J by 6 bases; unmatched bases: 8. In germline, CDR1 is SGHDT, CDR2 YYEEEE. Using reference TRBV5-6 and TRBJ2-7 for the parts outside the CDR3, the full variable domain is DAGVTQSPTHLIKTRGQQVTLRCSPKSGHDTVSWYQQALGQGPQFIFQYYEEEERQRGNFPDRFSGHQFPNYSSELNVNALLLGDSALYLCASSLATGVAREQYFGPGTRLTVT.

This sequence joins TRBV21-1 and TRBJ1-4. TRBV21-1 is designated a pseudogene. CDR3 length equals 18 residues. Written as DNA, the CDR3 is TGTGCCAGCAGCAAAGCCCCAGGGCCGGGGCCCCCTAATGAAAAACTGTTTTTT. This translates into CASSKAPGPGPPNEKLFF.

Of note for this clone: The junction does not match germline at one end; this may be a read error. This chain links TRBV7-7 with TRBJ1-1, with D possibly being TRBD1 (5 bases). Germline loops: CDR1 SSHAT, CDR2 FNYEAQ (reference sequence). The CDR3 is 13 amino acids. Written as DNA, the CDR3 is TGTGCTAGCAGCGCGGTAGGGGCGGGTGAAGCTTTCTTT. It specifies CASSAVGAGEAFF.

The CDR3 spells CASSYWTGSTDTQYF. DNA for the CDR3: TGCGCCAGCAGCTATTGGACAGGAAGCACAGATACGCAGTATTTT. The chain couples TRBV5-1 to TRBJ2-3; 7 bases line up with TRBD1. With V trimmed by 3 bases and J by 0 bases, 4 bases remained unmatched. CDR3 length: 15 residues. In germline, CDR1 is SGHRS, CDR2 YFSETQ.

CDR3 amino acids: CASSIGLAEYEQYF. The CDR3 bases are TGTGCCAGCAGCATCGGACTAGCGGAGTACGAGCAGTACTTC. The genes are TRBV9 and TRBJ2-7; 10 bases fit TRBD2. The V and J ends lost 4 bases and 4 bases, in that order; junction bases with no gene match: 5. In germline, CDR1 is SGDLS, CDR2 YYNGEE. This CDR3 contains 14 residues.